A selection of T cell receptor beta chains follows, all from one sample in a study of response to subunit inactivated influenza vaccine. Using its own MiXCR run on the RT-PCR reads, TCRdb lists one record per CDR3 protein. The table shows fewer than 700,000 distinct CDR3 sequences, with roughly 13% occurring only once. Specimen: PBMCs from blood, collected roughly 6 weeks after vaccination. The origin of the receptors is a man over 45 who received an inactivated influenza vaccine. Both conserved end residues are part of each CDR3. The order of the fields is V gene, D gene, clone size, J gene, CDR3 DNA, CDR3 protein. D genes are given only for firm matches. The listing skips clone size in some rows; elsewhere it reads once, few, many or a size class.

TRBV4-1,.,.,TRBJ1-1,TGCGCCAGCAGCCAAACTCCACCGACGGGGACTGAAGCTTTCTTT,CASSQTPPTGTEAFF
TRBV12-3/TRBV12-4,TRBD2,.,TRBJ2-3,TGTGCCAGCGTAGCGGGACAAACCACAGATACGCAGTATTTT,CASVAGQTTDTQYF
TRBV20-1,.,many,TRBJ2-3,TGCAGTGCTAGAGATGCGGGCGGTTCCACAGATACGCAGTATTTT,CSARDAGGSTDTQYF
TRBV5-6,TRBD1,.,TRBJ2-3,TGTGCCAGCAGCACCCCGGGACAGACAGATACGCAGTATTTT,CASSTPGQTDTQYF
TRBV12-3/TRBV12-4,.,.,TRBJ1-1,TGTGTCAGCAGTTACGGGACACAAAACACTGAAGCTTTCTTT,CVSSYGTQNTEAFF
TRBV7-2,.,few,TRBJ2-7,TGTGCCAGCAGCGCAGTTCAGGGCTACGAGCAGTACTTC,CASSAVQGYEQYF
TRBV20-1,TRBD2,.,TRBJ2-7,TGCAGTGCTACCGGGGGACTAGCCGGCTCCGAGCAGTACTTC,CSATGGLAGSEQYF
TRBV20-1,TRBD1,few,TRBJ1-6,TGCAGTGCAACCCTGGACAGGAATAATTCACCCCTCCACTTT,CSATLDRNNSPLHF
TRBV20-1,.,.,TRBJ2-1,TGCAGTGCTGGTAGCGCCAGAAGCTCCTACAATGAGCAGTTCTTC,CSAGSARSSYNEQFF
TRBV28,.,.,TRBJ2-1,TGTGCCAGCAGTTTCCCCTCTAGGGGGATTCGCGATGAGCAGTTCTTC,CASSFPSRGIRDEQFF
TRBV10-3,.,few,TRBJ1-5,TGTGCCATCAGTGAAACGTGGCCGAGCAATCAGCCCCAGCATTTT,CAISETWPSNQPQHF
TRBV5-1,TRBD1,many,TRBJ1-5,TGCGCCAGCAGCTTGGGGACAGGAGGTCAGCCCCAGCATTTT,CASSLGTGGQPQHF
TRBV30,.,.,TRBJ2-7,TGTGCCTGGAGCGACAGTAGGTACGAGCAGTACTTC,CAWSDSRYEQYF
TRBV12-3/TRBV12-4,.,few,TRBJ2-7,TGTGCCAGCAGTTTAGACGGACCTCCCTACGAGCAGTACTTC,CASSLDGPPYEQYF
TRBV20-1,TRBD2,.,TRBJ2-3,TGCAGTGCTAGTAAGCGGGGGGGCCTTGATACGCAGTATTTT,CSASKRGGLDTQYF
TRBV6-1,TRBD2,.,TRBJ2-7,TGTGCCAGCCAACCCTCGGGGCTAGCGGGGGATCTCTACGAGCAGTACTTC,CASQPSGLAGDLYEQYF
TRBV5-1,TRBD2,.,TRBJ2-1,TGCGCCAGCAGCCCCGGCGGGGGGTCCTTCTACAATGAGCAGTTCTTC,CASSPGGGSFYNEQFF
TRBV15,.,few,TRBJ1-2,TGTGCCACCAGCAGAGATGGAAGGGTTGGCTACACCTTC,CATSRDGRVGYTF
TRBV3-1,TRBD2,few,TRBJ2-5,TGTGCCAGCAGCCAAGCATGTAGTCCCCGGGGGGACCAAGAGACCCAGTACTTC,CASSQACSPRGDQETQYF
TRBV29-1,.,many,TRBJ2-2,TGCAGCGGATCAGGGACCGGGGAGCTGTTTTTT,CSGSGTGELFF
TRBV25-1,.,many,TRBJ2-3,TGTGCCAGCAGTGAATTCCTAGGGGGGGCAGATACGCAGTATTTT,CASSEFLGGADTQYF
TRBV20-1,.,few,TRBJ1-2,TGCAGTGCCCAAGGGACGGCTCGTGAAGGCTACACCTTC,CSAQGTAREGYTF
TRBV7-2,.,many,TRBJ2-2,TGTGCCAGCAGCCAACTGGGGGCGAACACCGGGGAGCTGTTTTTT,CASSQLGANTGELFF
TRBV6-5,.,.,TRBJ2-7,TGTGCCAGCAGCCAGTACGCCGGCGAGCAGTACTTC,CASSQYAGEQYF
TRBV20-1,.,.,TRBJ2-7,TGCAGTGCTAGCGTCGACTCGACAGGCGCTTACGAGCAGTACTTC,CSASVDSTGAYEQYF
TRBV5-1,.,few,TRBJ2-5,TGCGCCAGCAGCTTTTCTCCAGCCTACCAAGAGACCCAGTACTTC,CASSFSPAYQETQYF
TRBV7-9,TRBD1,.,TRBJ2-5,TGTGCCAGCAGCTACCCACCGGGACAGCAAGAGACCCAGTACTTC,CASSYPPGQQETQYF
TRBV5-6,.,many,TRBJ1-2,TGTGCCAGCAGCTTAAGGAACTATGGCTACACCTTC,CASSLRNYGYTF
TRBV20-1,.,many,TRBJ2-3,TGCAGTGCTCCCCATGGGGGCGGCACAGATACGCAGTATTTT,CSAPHGGGTDTQYF
TRBV6-5,.,many,TRBJ1-5,TGTGCCAGCAGTTACTCGGGGGGGGCTGGCAATCAGCCCCAGCATTTT,CASSYSGGAGNQPQHF
TRBV5-3,TRBD1,.,TRBJ1-6,TGTGCCAGCACCTCAGGGACAGATAATTCACCCCTCCACTTT,CASTSGTDNSPLHF
TRBV5-4,.,few,TRBJ2-3,TGTGCCAGCAGCGGAGGATGGGGGCCGTCCACAGATACGCAGTATTTT,CASSGGWGPSTDTQYF